The 3 T cell receptor beta chains below come from one sample, sequenced in a study of vaccination and CD4 T cells after COVID-19. The treatment is: approximately 9-day PBMC culture with coronavirus spike peptide pools or control peptides (ViraFEST assay). Their target antigens are unknown. With the Oncomine TCR Beta short-read assay, DNA from cultured CD4+ T cells was sequenced. TCRdb re-called the PCR reads with MiXCR, one entry per CDR3 protein. The table has 14,000 to 15,000 distinct CDR3 sequences, roughly 50% seen once. Source material: CD4+ T cells from blood, cultured in vitro. Receptors were obtained from a human donor who had recovered from COVID-19.

This chain joins TRBV27 and TRBJ1-6; no clear D. This CDR3 is 15 amino acids long. V was shortened by 3 bases and J by 8 bases, with 14 bases between the two germline ends. Germline V gene data show CDR1 as MNHEY and CDR2 as SMNVEV (reference sequence). CDR3 bases: TGTGCCAGCAGTTTTTCGGAGAATGGGGATTCACCCCTCCACTTT. This gives the protein CASSFSENGDSPLHF.

For the CDR3, the DNA is TGTGCCAGCAGCCCCCCTGCGGGTAACTACGAGCAGTACTTC. Protein product: CASSPPAGNYEQYF. The rearrangement uses TRBV7-8 and TRBJ2-7; maybe TRBD2 (5 bases). This CDR3 spans 14 amino acids. The V gene lost 5 bases and the J gene lost 3 bases, with 14 bases spanning the gap. Germline CDR1 and CDR2: SGHVS and FQNEAQ. The full variable domain, with the rest looked up from reference TRBV7-8 and TRBJ2-7, is GAGVSQSPRYKVAKRGQDVALRCDPISGHVSLFWYQQALGQGPEFLTYFQNEAQLDKSGLPSDRFFAERPEGSVSTLKIQRTQQEDSAVYLCASSPPAGNYEQYFGPGTRLTVT.

The genes are TRBV6-5 and TRBJ2-6; no reliable D call. This CDR3 comprises 15 residues. V lost 3 bases and J 2 bases, leaving 8 bases between the germline ends. Germline assignment: CDR1 MNHEY and CDR2 SVGAGI. The CDR3 spells CASSYPAAGANVLTF. The CDR3 DNA is TGTGCCAGCAGTTATCCCGCCGCTGGGGCCAACGTCCTGACTTTC.